These T cell receptor beta chains were read from a single sample in a study of vaccination and CD4 T cells after COVID-19. The antigens these receptors bind are not known. TCRdb ran MiXCR on the PCR reads and lists one entry per CDR3 protein. The sample gives approximately 15,000 distinct CDR3 sequences, over 60% of which show up once; 15% to 20% is in the top ten. Sequenced sample: CD4+ T cells from blood, cultured in vitro. The receptors originated from a human donor who had recovered from COVID-19. Each CDR3 is given with its conserved first and last residue. A D gene is named only where the DNA matches it firmly. The size entry is marked missing in some rows and otherwise reads once, few, many or a size class.

D gene | J gene | clone size | V gene | CDR3 protein | CDR3 DNA
- | TRBJ1-5 | - | TRBV19 | CASSKERGNQPQHF | TGTGCCAGTAGTAAAGAGCGAGGCAATCAGCCCCAGCATTTT
TRBD1 | TRBJ1-6 | - | TRBV7-8 | CASSLGDRGLESPLHF | TGTGCCAGCAGCTTAGGGGACAGGGGGCTTGAGTCACCCCTCCACTTT
- | TRBJ2-3 | once | TRBV3-1 | CASSHLTPLTDTQYF | TGTGCCAGCAGCCACCTGACACCACTCACAGATACGCAGTATTTT
- | TRBJ1-2 | - | TRBV11-3 | CASSLTQGRDGYTF | TGTGCCAGCAGCTTGACACAGGGAAGAGATGGCTACACCTTC
- | TRBJ1-5 | - | TRBV20-1 | CSARDRIGGGRPQHF | TGCAGTGCTAGAGATCGTATCGGGGGCGGGCGGCCCCAGCATTTT
- | TRBJ1-2 | - | TRBV30 | CAWIGRLVYGYTF | TGTGCCTGGATAGGTAGACTCGTCTATGGCTACACCTTC
TRBD1 | TRBJ1-5 | - | TRBV7-2 | CASSLGLDRGLGQPQHF | TGTGCCAGCAGCTTAGGTCTGGACAGGGGATTGGGTCAGCCCCAGCATTTT
- | TRBJ2-3 | - | TRBV20-1 | CSARGEGRGDTQYF | TGCAGTGCTAGAGGTGAGGGGCGTGGGGATACGCAGTATTTT
- | TRBJ1-6 | - | TRBV7-2 | CASSIQTRGHNSPLHF | TGTGCCAGCAGCATCCAGACCCGGGGGCATAATTCACCCCTCCACTTT
- | TRBJ1-1 | - | TRBV6-2/TRBV6-3 | CASGRSGGLMNTEAFF | TGTGCCAGCGGCAGAAGTGGGGGCCTCATGAACACTGAAGCTTTCTTT
TRBD1 | TRBJ1-2 | - | TRBV27 | CASSPRQGFAYGYTF | TGTGCCAGCAGTCCTAGACAGGGTTTTGCCTATGGCTACACCTTC
TRBD1 | TRBJ2-5 | - | TRBV10-2 | CASKGAEETQYF | TGCGCCAGCAAGGGGGCCGAAGAGACCCAGTACTTC
- | TRBJ1-4 | - | TRBV28 | CASSGVGKKLFF | TGTGCCAGCAGCGGGGTCGGCAAAAAACTGTTTTTT